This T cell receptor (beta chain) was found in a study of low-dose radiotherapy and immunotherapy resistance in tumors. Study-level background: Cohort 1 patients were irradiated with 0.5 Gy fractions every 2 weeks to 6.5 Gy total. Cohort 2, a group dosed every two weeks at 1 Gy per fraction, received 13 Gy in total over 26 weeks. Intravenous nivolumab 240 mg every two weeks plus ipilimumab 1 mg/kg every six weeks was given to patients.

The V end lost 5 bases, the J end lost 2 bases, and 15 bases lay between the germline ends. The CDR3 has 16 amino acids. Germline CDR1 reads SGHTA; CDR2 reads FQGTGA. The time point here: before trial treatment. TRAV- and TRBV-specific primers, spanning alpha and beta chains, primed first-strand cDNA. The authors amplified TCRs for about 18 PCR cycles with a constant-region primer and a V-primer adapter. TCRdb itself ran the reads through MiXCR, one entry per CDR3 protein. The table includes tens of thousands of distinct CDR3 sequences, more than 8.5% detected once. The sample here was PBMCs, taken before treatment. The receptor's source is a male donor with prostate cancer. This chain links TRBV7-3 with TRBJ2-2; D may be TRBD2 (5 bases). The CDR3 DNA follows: TGTGCCAGCAGCCTCCTTGTTGGGAGAAACACCGGGGAGCTGTTTTTT. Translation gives CASSLLVGRNTGELFF.